These 17 T cell receptor beta chains share one sample of origin, sequenced in a study of OX40 agonist ivuxolimab in advanced cancers. TCRdb's table, derived via immunoSEQ multiplex PCR, lists solely in-frame clones and lacks some. The repertoire holds about 28,000 clones, with more than 75% as singletons. The sample here was CD4+ or CD8+ T cells sorted from blood, taken in a trial of the OX40 agonist ivuxolimab. The origin of the receptors is an adult with an advanced solid tumor such as melanoma, head and neck, liver or kidney cancer.

The rearrangement joins TRBV11-3 to TRBJ2-7, with D perhaps TRBD1 or TRBD2 (5 bases each). V shed 5 bases and J shed 0 bases, with 11 bases lying between them. The CDR3 has 14 residues. Germline V gives CDR1 SGHNT, CDR2 YENEEA. The CDR3 DNA reads as TGTGCCAGCAGCGTTGGGACGGACTCCTACGAGCAGTACTTC. Amino acid sequence: CASSVGTDSYEQYF.

CDR3 residues: CASSLSEQGLATQYF. The CDR3 coding sequence is TGTGCCAGCAGCTTATCCGAGCAAGGGCTAGCGACCCAGTACTTC. This chain connects TRBV7-6 to TRBJ2-5; a weak D match, TRBD2 (5 bases). V was clipped by 2 bases and J by 7 bases, with 17 bases between them. This CDR3 region has 15 residues. The germline V gene has CDR1 SGHVS and CDR2 FNYEAQ.

This clone is termed medium-sized (0.01 to 0.1%). J is TRBJ2-7 and V is TRBV6-1, with TRBD2 matching over 10 bases. The CDR3 has 13 residues. The J segment lost 6 bases and the V segment lost 5 bases, leaving 4 bases of the junction unmatched. Germline loops: CDR1 MNHNS, CDR2 SASEGT. The CDR3 sequence: CASSWGLAFEQYF. DNA for the CDR3: TGTGCCAGCAGTTGGGGACTAGCGTTCGAGCAGTACTTC.

This sequence joins TRBV6-5 and TRBJ1-1; D may be TRBD1 (5 bases). Per germline, CDR1 MNHEY and CDR2 SVGAGI. The CDR3 extends over 15 amino acids. Trimming removed 5 bases at V and 3 bases at J, with 16 bases between. The CDR3 nucleotides read TGTGCCAGCAGTCCTTCGGGACCTGTGGACACTGAAGCTTTCTTT. Its protein is CASSPSGPVDTEAFF.

This rearrangement joins TRBV5-6 to TRBJ1-2; TRBD1 is a possible D gene (5 bases). The V and J ends lost 0 bases and 4 bases respectively, with 7 bases between them. Germline assignment: CDR1 SGHDT and CDR2 YYEEEE. This CDR3 is built from 13 residues. The CDR3 is CASSLEGSYGYTF. The CDR3 DNA sequence: TGTGCCAGCAGCTTGGAGGGGAGCTATGGCTACACCTTC.

The chain combines TRBV11-2 with TRBJ1-5; no firm D call. V lost 1 base and J lost 3, with 7 bases in between. The CDR3 covers 14 residues. Germline V gene data show CDR1 as SGHAT and CDR2 as FQNNGV. The CDR3 is CASSLVGSNQPQHF. The DNA for the CDR3 is TGTGCCAGCAGCTTAGTGGGGTCCAATCAGCCCCAGCATTTT. Complete variable domain (other parts from reference TRBV11-2 and TRBJ1-5): EAGVAQSPRYKIIEKRQSVAFWCNPISGHATLYWYQQILGQGPKLLIQFQNNGVVDDSQLPKDRFSAERLKGVDSTLKIQPAKLEDSAVYLCASSLVGSNQPQHFGDGTRLSIL.

This sequence joins TRBV5-4 and TRBJ2-1; 10 nucleotides match TRBD1. Germline-derived CDR1 and CDR2 are SGHNT and YYREEE (reference sequence). The V and J ends lost 5 bases and 7 bases, in that order; junction bases with no gene match: 9. The CDR3 consists of 15 residues. The CDR3 bases are TGTGCCAGCAGAACCGGGACAGGGGTTCGGAATGAGCAGTTCTTC. This sequence encodes CASRTGTGVRNEQFF.

This clone was counted a few times. The rearrangement joins TRBV2 to TRBJ1-5; no firm D call. CDR3 size: 13 residues. The V end was cut by 8 bases, the J end by 0 bases, with 8 bases between. Germline V gene data show CDR1 as SNHLY and CDR2 as FYNNEI. The CDR3, as DNA: TGTGCCAGCTTGCTGGCTAGCAATCAGCCCCAGCATTTT. This encodes CASLLASNQPQHF.

J is TRBJ1-6 and V is TRBV6-5; 10 bases align to TRBD1. Germline CDR1 is MNHEY and CDR2 is SVGAGI. The CDR3 spans 16 residues. V trimming: 4 bases; J trimming: 9 bases; junction bases outside the gene matches: 9. CDR3 protein: CASSSPTGGKGSPLHF. The CDR3 bases are TGTGCCAGCAGTTCCCCGACAGGGGGCAAGGGTTCACCCCTCCACTTT.

V is TRBV29-1 and J is TRBJ1-2; D possibly corresponds to TRBD1 (5 bases). The CDR3 has 17 amino acids. In germline, CDR1 is SQVTM, CDR2 ANQGSEA. Trimming removed 1 base at V and 4 bases at J, with 22 bases between. In nucleotides, the CDR3 is TGCAGCGTTGAAGGGGGAACAGGACAACTTAGATTCTATGGCTACACCTTC. Protein product: CSVEGGTGQLRFYGYTF.

The chain links TRBV5-6 to TRBJ2-3, with 13 nucleotides matching TRBD2. The trim removed 4 bases at V and 1 base at J, leaving 3 bases unmatched. The germline gives CDR1 SGHDT, CDR2 YYEEEE. CDR3 length: 16 residues. The CDR3, as DNA: TGTGCCAGCAGCGACGGACTAGCGGGGGGCACAGATACGCAGTATTTT. This translates into CASSDGLAGGTDTQYF. Complete variable domain (other parts from reference TRBV5-6 and TRBJ2-3): DAGVTQSPTHLIKTRGQQVTLRCSPKSGHDTVSWYQQALGQGPQFIFQYYEEEERQRGNFPDRFSGHQFPNYSSELNVNALLLGDSALYLCASSDGLAGGTDTQYFGPGTRLTVL.

The chain recombines TRBV4-1 with TRBJ2-7; tentative D call: TRBD2 (5 bases). This CDR3 has 16 amino acids. CDR1 is MGHRA and CDR2 is YSYEKL in the germline V gene. Between the trimmed V and J ends, which lost 8 bases and 0 bases, there was a span of 20 bases. This chain's CDR3 is CASADHGKEGSYEQYF. CDR3 sequence (DNA): TGCGCCAGCGCCGATCACGGGAAGGAAGGCTCCTACGAGCAGTACTTC.

This sequence joins TRBV27 and TRBJ2-7; D unresolved. This CDR3 is built from 15 residues. Germline V lookup: CDR1 MNHEY, CDR2 SMNVEV (reference sequence). Trimming shortened V by 4 bases and J by 5 bases, and 18 bases separated the two germline ends. CDR3 in DNA: TGTGCCAGCAGTTCATACCTGGGGATGGCGGACGAGCAGTACTTC. It encodes CASSSYLGMADEQYF.

The chain carries TRBV6-9 and TRBJ2-7; no clear D gene. Germline V lookup: CDR1 MNHGY, CDR2 SVAAGI. V was cut by 3 bases and J by 1 base, with 10 bases left in between. CDR3 size: 14 residues. CDR3 coding DNA: TGTGCCAGCAGTTACGGGCCCGGTTCCTACGAGCAGTACTTC. It is translated as CASSYGPGSYEQYF.

The chain joins TRBV4-1 to TRBJ1-4; D not certain. Looked up from germline, CDR1 is MGHRA and CDR2 is YSYEKL. Between the trimmed V and J ends, which lost 0 bases and 10 bases, there was a span of 9 bases. The CDR3 runs 13 residues. As DNA, the CDR3 is TGCGCCAGCAGCCAAGAATCACGGGTAAAACTGTTTTTT. Translation: CASSQESRVKLFF.

The V gene is TRBV7-6, the J gene TRBJ2-7, with D perhaps matching TRBD1 (5 bases). Germline V gene lookup returns CDR1 SGHVS and CDR2 FNYEAQ. The CDR3 contains 13 residues. V was cut by 1 base and J by 6 bases, with 10 bases left in between. CDR3 amino acids: CASSLGRVGEQYF. CDR3 DNA sequence: TGTGCCAGCAGCTTAGGCAGGGTGGGCGAGCAGTACTTC.

This clone was recorded only once. The V and J genes are TRBV30 and TRBJ1-1; no clear D. Trimming stripped 5 bases from V and 5 bases from J, with 18 bases between. The CDR3 is 14 residues long. Germline CDR1 GTSNPN, CDR2 SVGIG (reference sequence). This CDR3 is CAWDLSMGWTEAFF. CDR3 DNA sequence: TGTGCCTGGGACCTCTCGATGGGGTGGACTGAAGCTTTCTTT. The full variable domain, with the rest looked up from reference TRBV30 and TRBJ1-1, is SQTIHQWPATLVQPVGSPLSLECTVEGTSNPNLYWYRQAAGRGLQLLFYSVGIGQISSEVPQNLSASRPQDRQFILSSKKLLLSDSGFYLCAWDLSMGWTEAFFGQGTRLTVV.